Listed below are T cell receptor beta chains from one sample, sequenced in a study of blood T cell repertoires in COVID-19. This table comes from immunoSEQ multiplex PCR, and its TCRdb copy is limited to in-frame clones, with some not included. Among about 360,000 clones listed, less than 90% were seen once. The sample comprised peripheral blood. The source is a woman aged 60-75 years with COVID-19, enrolled during active disease. CDR3s include the opening cysteine and the closing phenylalanine or tryptophan. The D gene is left open where the match is weak. Clone size is not always given. Where it is, it says once, few, many or a class for expanded clones.

abundance: once; d_gene: -; v_gene: TRBV10-1; j_gene: TRBJ2-2; CDR3nt: TGCGCCAGCGCCTCGACAGAGACGAACACCGGGGAGCTGTTTTTT; CDR3aa: CASASTETNTGELFF
abundance: few; d_gene: -; v_gene: TRBV4-1; j_gene: TRBJ1-6; CDR3nt: TGCGCCAGCAGCCAAGATACAGGCACACTCCACTTT; CDR3aa: CASSQDTGTLHF
abundance: -; d_gene: -; v_gene: TRBV3-1/TRBV3-2; j_gene: TRBJ2-7; CDR3nt: TGTGCCAGCAGCCTGGCGGGACCTTACGAGCAGTACTTC; CDR3aa: CASSLAGPYEQYF
abundance: -; d_gene: TRBD2; v_gene: TRBV7-3; j_gene: TRBJ2-3; CDR3nt: TGTGCCAGCAGCTTGGGACTAGCGGGAGATACGCAGTATTTT; CDR3aa: CASSLGLAGDTQYF
abundance: -; d_gene: TRBD1; v_gene: TRBV3-1/TRBV3-2; j_gene: TRBJ1-2; CDR3nt: TGTGCCAGCAGGGAACAAGGGGGCGCCGACTATGGCTACACCTTC; CDR3aa: CASREQGGADYGYTF
abundance: -; d_gene: -; v_gene: TRBV27; j_gene: TRBJ1-6; CDR3nt: TGTGCCAGCAGTTTAACAGGAAGCTCCTATAATTCACCCCTCCACTTT; CDR3aa: CASSLTGSSYNSPLHF
abundance: -; d_gene: -; v_gene: TRBV7-9; j_gene: TRBJ2-3; CDR3nt: TGTGCCAGCAGCTCCCGAGGGATTCCAGATACGCAGTATTTT; CDR3aa: CASSSRGIPDTQYF
abundance: -; d_gene: TRBD1; v_gene: TRBV7-9; j_gene: TRBJ1-1; CDR3nt: TGTGCCAGCAGCTCCCCCAGGGGGGACACTGAAGCTTTCTTT; CDR3aa: CASSSPRGDTEAFF
abundance: -; d_gene: -; v_gene: TRBV29-1; j_gene: TRBJ1-2; CDR3nt: TGCAGCGTTGAAGTACGGGAGCGCCTGGGGGCTAACTATGGCTACACCTTC; CDR3aa: CSVEVRERLGANYGYTF
abundance: once; d_gene: -; v_gene: TRBV9; j_gene: TRBJ2-1; CDR3nt: TGTGCCAGCAGCGTATCCAGCGGCAATGAGCAGTTCTTC; CDR3aa: CASSVSSGNEQFF
abundance: -; d_gene: -; v_gene: TRBV7-3; j_gene: TRBJ2-5; CDR3nt: TGTGCCAGCAGCTTATGGGGCTTGGAGACCCAGTACTTC; CDR3aa: CASSLWGLETQYF
abundance: -; d_gene: TRBD1; v_gene: TRBV7-2; j_gene: TRBJ1-2; CDR3nt: TGTGCCAGCAGCTTAGTACAGGGGCCGGATGGCTACACCTTC; CDR3aa: CASSLVQGPDGYTF
abundance: -; d_gene: -; v_gene: TRBV30; j_gene: TRBJ1-5; CDR3nt: TGTGCCTGGAGTTTGAGTCTGGACTCGCTTTATAGCAATCAGCCCCAGCATTTT; CDR3aa: CAWSLSLDSLYSNQPQHF
abundance: once; d_gene: TRBD1; v_gene: TRBV2; j_gene: TRBJ2-3; CDR3nt: TGTGCCAGCAGGAGACAGGGCCCCATCGCCACAGATACGCAGTATTTT; CDR3aa: CASRRQGPIATDTQYF
abundance: -; d_gene: -; v_gene: TRBV3-1/TRBV3-2; j_gene: TRBJ1-1; CDR3nt: TGTGCCAGCAGCCAGTCACTAGTCGCTGAAGCTTTCTTT; CDR3aa: CASSQSLVAEAFF
abundance: -; d_gene: -; v_gene: TRBV27; j_gene: TRBJ2-4; CDR3nt: TGTGCCAGCAGTTTACTAGATTCCAAAAACATTCAGTACTTC; CDR3aa: CASSLLDSKNIQYF
abundance: -; d_gene: -; v_gene: TRBV4-2; j_gene: TRBJ1-1; CDR3nt: TGTGCCAGCAGCTCTCGGTCGGGGGATACTGAAGCTTTCTTT; CDR3aa: CASSSRSGDTEAFF
abundance: -; d_gene: -; v_gene: TRBV7-8; j_gene: TRBJ2-6; CDR3nt: TGTGCCAGCAGCCCCAACCAGGGCCGAAGCTCTGGGGCCAACGTCCTGACTTTC; CDR3aa: CASSPNQGRSSGANVLTF
abundance: few; d_gene: -; v_gene: TRBV2; j_gene: TRBJ2-5; CDR3nt: TGTGCCAGCTCCCAGGACCAAGAGACCCAGTACTTC; CDR3aa: CASSQDQETQYF
abundance: -; d_gene: TRBD1; v_gene: TRBV4-1; j_gene: TRBJ2-7; CDR3nt: TGCGCCAGCAGCCACTGGGACAGGGCCTACGAGCAGTACTTC; CDR3aa: CASSHWDRAYEQYF
abundance: -; d_gene: -; v_gene: TRBV2; j_gene: TRBJ2-3; CDR3nt: TGTGCCAGCAGTGAATACAGACCTCAAGATACGCAGTATTTT; CDR3aa: CASSEYRPQDTQYF
abundance: few; d_gene: -; v_gene: TRBV7-9; j_gene: TRBJ2-7; CDR3nt: TGTGCCAGCAGCTTCGATTTAGGGAGATCCTACGAGCAGTACTTC; CDR3aa: CASSFDLGRSYEQYF
abundance: -; d_gene: -; v_gene: TRBV9; j_gene: TRBJ1-2; CDR3nt: TGTGCCAGCAGCGTAGATGGCAGATACTATGGCTACACCTTC; CDR3aa: CASSVDGRYYGYTF
abundance: -; d_gene: TRBD2; v_gene: TRBV7-6; j_gene: TRBJ2-3; CDR3nt: TGTGCCAGCAGCATTATAGCGGGGGATAGCACAGATACGCAGTATTTT; CDR3aa: CASSIIAGDSTDTQYF
abundance: -; d_gene: TRBD1; v_gene: TRBV5-1; j_gene: TRBJ1-5; CDR3nt: TGCGCCAGCAGCGTCGGGACAGCAAATCAGCCCCAGCATTTT; CDR3aa: CASSVGTANQPQHF
abundance: -; d_gene: TRBD2; v_gene: TRBV11-2; j_gene: TRBJ2-7; CDR3nt: TGTGCCAGCACCCAAAGGGAGGGGTTACTCTCCTACGAGCAGTACTTC; CDR3aa: CASTQREGLLSYEQYF
abundance: -; d_gene: TRBD2; v_gene: TRBV19; j_gene: TRBJ2-3; CDR3nt: TGTGCCAGTAGTATAACCCGCTTAGCGGGGGGTACAGATACGCAGTATTTT; CDR3aa: CASSITRLAGGTDTQYF
abundance: -; d_gene: TRBD1; v_gene: TRBV10-3; j_gene: TRBJ1-1; CDR3nt: TGTGCCATCAGTGGACCTAAGGGGGCAGAGGGTTTGCGGATGAACACTGAAGCTTTCTTT; CDR3aa: CAISGPKGAEGLRMNTEAFF
abundance: -; d_gene: -; v_gene: TRBV5-6; j_gene: TRBJ2-2; CDR3nt: TGTGCCAGCACCCATCTCGCGGGGGCCACCGGGGAGCTGTTTTTT; CDR3aa: CASTHLAGATGELFF
abundance: -; d_gene: TRBD1; v_gene: TRBV27; j_gene: TRBJ2-7; CDR3nt: TGTGCCATCAATAGGGACAGGGGCAAGTACGAGCAGTACTTC; CDR3aa: CAINRDRGKYEQYF
abundance: -; d_gene: TRBD2; v_gene: TRBV9; j_gene: TRBJ2-2; CDR3nt: TGTGCCAGCAGCCGCGGACTAGCGGGGGGGCGGGCCACCGGGGAGCTGTTTTTT; CDR3aa: CASSRGLAGGRATGELFF
abundance: -; d_gene: TRBD1; v_gene: TRBV18; j_gene: TRBJ1-2; CDR3nt: TGTGCCAGCTCATCACAGGGGGCTTATGGCTACACCTTC; CDR3aa: CASSSQGAYGYTF
abundance: -; d_gene: -; v_gene: TRBV19; j_gene: TRBJ1-2; CDR3nt: TGTGCCAGTAGTATAGAACCCGCGGACAAGCGCTACACCTTC; CDR3aa: CASSIEPADKRYTF
abundance: -; d_gene: -; v_gene: TRBV21-1; j_gene: TRBJ1-6; CDR3nt: TGTGCCAGCAGCAAAAACAGGGCCCCCACTAATAATTCACCCCTCCACTTT; CDR3aa: CASSKNRAPTNNSPLHF
abundance: -; d_gene: TRBD2; v_gene: TRBV30; j_gene: TRBJ2-7; CDR3nt: TGTGCCTGGGTCAAGGGGACTAGCGTCTACTTC; CDR3aa: CAWVKGTSVYF
abundance: -; d_gene: TRBD1; v_gene: TRBV6-5; j_gene: TRBJ2-7; CDR3nt: TGTGCCAGCAGCCGACAGGGTCCCTACGAGCAGTACTTC; CDR3aa: CASSRQGPYEQYF
abundance: -; d_gene: TRBD1; v_gene: TRBV12-3/TRBV12-4; j_gene: TRBJ1-1; CDR3nt: TGTGCCAGCAGCCGACAGGGGGAAGAGGCAGCTTTCTTT; CDR3aa: CASSRQGEEAAFF